Below, 11 T cell receptor beta chains from the same sample are listed, as sequenced in a study of a mutant IDH1 vaccine in newly diagnosed glioma. Documented time point: baseline, week 1 (first vaccination visit). The treatment denotes: pre-vaccination baseline after standard-of-care therapy. Assay used: immunoSEQ multiplex PCR; TCRdb lists only in-frame clones, some missing. The repertoire has 35,000 to 40,000 clones, 75% to 85% of them found once; the top ten carry about 9.8%. The sequencing used PBMCs, collected from a glioma patient treated with radiotherapy, temozolomide or both. These receptor sequences come from a man aged 35 to 55 with glioma. Some clones in this sample may be carry-over from other donors' samples.

The chain combines TRBV2 with TRBJ2-2; 9 bases fit TRBD2. Trimming took 6 bases from V and 0 from J; bases not matched to a gene: 11. The CDR3 has 18 residues. Germline-derived CDR1 and CDR2 are SNHLY and FYNNEI. The CDR3 loop reads CASRLQPRLAANTGELFF. The CDR3 region has the DNA TGTGCCAGCAGGCTTCAGCCCAGACTAGCGGCGAACACCGGGGAGCTGTTTTTT. Supplemented by reference TRBV2 and TRBJ2-2, the full variable domain reads EPEVTQTPSHQVTQMGQEVILRCVPISNHLYFYWYRQILGQKVEFLVSFYNNEISEKSEIFDDQFSVERPDGSNFTLKIRSTKLEDSAMYFCASRLQPRLAANTGELFFGEGSRLTVL.

The genes are TRBV6-5 and TRBJ1-1, with 8 bases identical to TRBD1. Per the germline V gene, CDR1 is MNHEY and CDR2 is SVGAGI. The CDR3 length is 16 residues. J was trimmed by 4 bases and V by 0 bases; bases with no gene match: 7. CDR3 amino acids: CASSYSPGGAGTEAFF. The CDR3 coding sequence is TGTGCCAGCAGTTACTCTCCAGGGGGCGCAGGCACTGAAGCTTTCTTT.

The chain uses TRBV10-3 and TRBJ1-4; TRBD1 aligns across 9 bases. The V segment lost 7 bases and the J segment 6 bases; nucleotides outside the gene matches: 6. Per germline, CDR1 ENHRY and CDR2 SYGVKD. CDR3 length equals 14 residues. The CDR3 bases are TGTGCCATCAAAGACAGGGGGTCGGATGAAAAACTGTTTTTT. Translating it yields CAIKDRGSDEKLFF.

This CDR3 reads CASSPGQGRRGYTF. The CDR3 coding sequence is TGCGCCAGCAGCCCCGGACAGGGGAGAAGGGGCTACACCTTC. The rearrangement links TRBV4-1 to TRBJ1-2; 9 bases are shared with TRBD1. The CDR3 runs to 14 residues. The ends lost 4 bases at V and 8 bases at J; junction bases unmatched: 8. Germline lookup yields CDR1 MGHRA and CDR2 YSYEKL.

The chain joins TRBV5-1 to TRBJ2-7; perhaps D is TRBD1 or TRBD2 (5 bases each). There are 16 residues in the CDR3. Germline V gene sequence: CDR1 SGHRS, CDR2 YFSETQ. V was cut by 0 bases and J by 0 bases, with 13 bases left in between. The CDR3 DNA reads as TGCGCCAGCAGCTTGGCCGGGGCTCCGCCCTCCTACGAGCAGTACTTC. Translation: CASSLAGAPPSYEQYF.

V and J are TRBV14 and TRBJ2-2; 7 positions match TRBD1. The CDR3 has 16 amino acids. Germline-derived CDR1 and CDR2 are SGHDN and FVKESK. V shed 4 bases, J shed 2 bases, and the junction held 7 bases outside the gene matches. The CDR3 DNA reads TGTGCCAGCAGCCCGCCGGGACAGCGTAACACCGGGGAGCTGTTTTTT. It specifies CASSPPGQRNTGELFF.

This chain joins TRBV29-1 and TRBJ1-2; 9 bases are a match to TRBD1. Germline assignment: CDR1 SQVTM and CDR2 ANQGSEA. The CDR3 has 13 amino acids. J was trimmed by 4 bases and V by 7 bases; bases with no gene match: 7. This CDR3 is CSAETGGIYGYTF. CDR3 coding DNA: TGCAGCGCGGAGACAGGGGGGATCTATGGCTACACCTTC.

This rearrangement joins TRBV29-1 to TRBJ2-3; D is perhaps TRBD1 or TRBD2 (5 bases each). V was clipped by 7 bases and J by 1 base, with 9 bases between them. Looked up from germline, CDR1 is SQVTM and CDR2 is ANQGSEA. The CDR3 is 12 residues long. CDR3 protein: CSAGGGTDTQYF. CDR3 sequence (DNA): TGCAGCGCTGGGGGAGGCACAGATACGCAGTATTTT.

The chain is built from TRBV30 and TRBJ1-2; possibly TRBD1 for D (5 bases). V was shortened by 4 bases and J by 4 bases, with 10 bases between the two germline ends. Per the germline V gene, CDR1 is GTSNPN and CDR2 is SVGIG (reference sequence). The CDR3 is made up of 12 amino acids. In nucleotides, the CDR3 is TGTGCCTGGAAGAAGGGGTTCTATGGCTACACCTTC. Protein: CAWKKGFYGYTF.

CDR3 sequence reads: CASSSKGGPYEQYF. As DNA, the CDR3 is TGTGCCAGCAGCTCCAAGGGGGGCCCCTACGAGCAGTACTTC. J is TRBJ2-7 and V is TRBV7-2; the D call may be TRBD1 or TRBD2 (6 bases each). This CDR3 is 14 amino acids long. Per germline, CDR1 SGHTA and CDR2 FQGNSA. V lost 4 bases and J lost 2, with 12 bases in between.

This clone was detected a few times. V gene TRBV30 combines with J gene TRBJ2-7, with D possibly TRBD1 on 6 matching bases. The V and J ends lost 3 bases and 0 bases respectively, with 15 bases between them. The germline gives CDR1 GTSNPN, CDR2 SVGIG (reference sequence). This CDR3 has 15 amino acids. The CDR3 protein is CAWRGTGSFSYEQYF. The CDR3 DNA is TGTGCCTGGAGGGGAACAGGGAGCTTCTCCTACGAGCAGTACTTC. Full variable domain (rest looked up from reference TRBV30 and TRBJ2-7): SQTIHQWPATLVQPVGSPLSLECTVEGTSNPNLYWYRQAAGRGLQLLFYSVGIGQISSEVPQNLSASRPQDRQFILSSKKLLLSDSGFYLCAWRGTGSFSYEQYFGPGTRLTVT.